This entry is about one T cell receptor beta chain. Its target is not known. Regarding time point: week 11, during vaccination. Every vaccination contained 300 ug of the mutant IDH1 20-mer peptide and was paired with topical imiquimod. Germline V lookup: CDR1 LGHNT, CDR2 FRNRAP. This CDR3 has 13 amino acids. The data belong to a study of a mutant IDH1 vaccine in newly diagnosed glioma. The assay was immunoSEQ multiplex PCR, and TCRdb's table has in-frame clones only and misses some. Of tens of thousands of clones in the sample, under 90% were seen once. This chain links TRBV12-5 with TRBJ1-1; D call uncertain. This receptor was obtained from a man aged 45-65 years with glioma. This sample comprised PBMCs, obtained from a glioma patient whose treatment included an IDH1 peptide vaccine. The CDR3 here is CATASGMNTEAFF. CDR3 bases: TGTGCAACGGCATCCGGGATGAACACTGAAGCTTTCTTT.